This passage covers 31 T cell receptor beta chains from one sample sequenced in a study of Ad26.COV2.S vaccination and SARS-CoV-2 variants. Treatment noted: some 19 received Ad26.COV2.S at low or high dose, single or two shots; about five received placebo; per-sample allocation not given. Sample collection was performed on day 63 after the first vaccine or placebo injection. Sequencing used immunoSEQ multiplex PCR; TCRdb keeps in-frame clones, though not all of them. The sample has 300,000 to 400,000 clones; more than 75% are singletons. The sequenced sample was peripheral blood, obtained in a trial of Ad26.COV2.S vaccine versus placebo. These receptors all come from a person aged 18-65 years who received the Ad26.COV2.S COVID-19 vaccine or a placebo.

This chain links TRBV19 with TRBJ2-7, with 7 bases identical to TRBD1. This CDR3 comprises 13 residues. Losses at the gene ends were 3 bases for V and 5 bases for J; bases not matched to a gene: 4. CDR1 is LNHDA, CDR2 SQIVND, per germline (reference sequence). Written as DNA, the CDR3 is TGTGCCAGTAGTATTGACAGGGACCACGAGCAGTACTTC. It translates to CASSIDRDHEQYF.

In this sample, this clone turned up a few times. V usage is TRBV27 and J usage is TRBJ1-6, with 8 bases lining up with TRBD1. CDR3 length equals 15 residues. The V gene's germline CDR1 is MNHEY and CDR2 SMNVEV (reference sequence). V shed 10 bases, J shed 4 bases, and the junction held 9 bases outside the gene matches. Written as DNA, the CDR3 is TGTGCCACCGCACGACAGGGGCCTTATAATTCACCCCTCCACTTT. As protein: CATARQGPYNSPLHF.

In DNA, the CDR3 is TGTGCCAGCAGCTTACAGACGAGCCCCACTGAAGCTTTCTTT. Amino acids: CASSLQTSPTEAFF. The V gene is TRBV11-1, the J gene TRBJ1-1, with D uncertain. The CDR3 loop spans 14 amino acids. V gave up 2 bases and J gave up 4 bases, with 11 bases separating them. Germline assignment: CDR1 SGHAT and CDR2 FQDESV (reference sequence).

The chain combines TRBV7-9 with TRBJ1-1; 9 bases agree with TRBD1. The CDR3 runs to 12 residues. Germline values: CDR1 SEHNR, CDR2 FQNEAQ (reference sequence). V lost 3 bases, J lost 7 bases, and 0 bases stayed unmatched. In nucleotides, the CDR3 is TGTGCCAGCAGCTTGGACAGGGGTGAAGCTTTCTTT. This sequence encodes CASSLDRGEAFF.

V usage is TRBV27 and J usage is TRBJ1-5; TRBD1 is a possible D gene (5 bases). Germline V gives CDR1 MNHEY, CDR2 SMNVEV (reference sequence). Trimming left V 4 bases short and J 1 base short, with 8 bases between. There are 14 residues in the CDR3. The CDR3 region has the DNA TGTGCCAGCAGTTATGGGACCAGCAATCAGCCCCAGCATTTT. Its protein product is CASSYGTSNQPQHF.

The chain employs TRBV13 and TRBJ2-1, with TRBD2 identical over 12 bases. Germline V CDR1 and CDR2: PRHDT, FYEKMQ (reference sequence). The CDR3 is 18 residues long. After removal of 5 bases from V and 7 bases from J, the junction contained 15 bases not matched to a gene. The CDR3 coding sequence is TGTGCCAGCAGCCTCCGGCCCGGACTAGCGGGGAGGGTAAATGAGCAGTTCTTC. Its translation: CASSLRPGLAGRVNEQFF.

This chain connects TRBV5-4 to TRBJ1-3; D is possibly TRBD1 (5 bases). Trimming shortened V by 0 bases and J by 4 bases, and 11 bases separated the two germline ends. From germline, CDR1 is SGHNT and CDR2 YYREEE (reference sequence). The CDR3 is made up of 15 amino acids. The CDR3 is CASSLVGGSGNTIYF. Here the CDR3 DNA reads TGTGCCAGCAGCTTGGTCGGGGGTTCAGGAAACACCATATATTTT.

The genes are TRBV5-1 and TRBJ1-2, with D tentatively TRBD1 (6 bases). Per the germline V gene, CDR1 is SGHRS and CDR2 is YFSETQ. The CDR3 has 13 residues. Trimming shortened V by 6 bases and J by 7 bases, and 16 bases separated the two germline ends. The CDR3 loop reads CASNLRGDGGYTF. CDR3 sequence (DNA): TGCGCCAGCAACCTCAGGGGCGACGGTGGCTACACCTTC.

The V gene is TRBV28, the J gene TRBJ2-3; D uncertain. The V gene's germline CDR1 is MDHEN and CDR2 SYDVKM. CDR3 size: 13 residues. The V gene lost 5 bases and the J gene lost 11 bases, with 17 bases spanning the gap. The CDR3: CASSLPGPSQQYF. The CDR3 nucleotides are TGTGCCAGCAGTCTCCCGGGCCCTTCTCAGCAGTATTTT.

This rearrangement joins TRBV7-9 to TRBJ1-6; 7 positions agree with TRBD1. There are 15 residues in the CDR3. The germline V gene has CDR1 SEHNR and CDR2 FQNEAQ (reference sequence). Losses at the gene ends were 5 bases for V and 6 bases for J; bases not matched to a gene: 7. CDR3 loop: CASSHPRDSNSPLHF. In DNA form, the CDR3 reads TGTGCCAGCAGCCATCCCCGGGACAGTAATTCACCCCTCCACTTT.

This chain links TRBV19 with TRBJ2-3; 11 positions agree with TRBD1. Germline values: CDR1 LNHDA, CDR2 SQIVND (reference sequence). The CDR3 runs 15 residues. CDR3 nucleotide sequence: TGTGCTACAGCGGACAGGGGGCAAGGGGCAGATACGCAGTATTTT. Residues: CATADRGQGADTQYF.

This chain joins TRBV4-1 and TRBJ1-3; tentative D call: TRBD1 (5 bases). V lost 3 bases and J 0 bases, leaving 12 bases between the germline ends. The CDR3 is 16 residues long. Germline loops: CDR1 MGHRA, CDR2 YSYEKL. CDR3 bases: TGCGCCAGCAGCCAGGGGGACGTGAGCTCTGGAAACACCATATATTTT. Translation gives CASSQGDVSSGNTIYF.

V gene TRBV7-8 combines with J gene TRBJ2-4, with 10 nucleotides matching TRBD2. The germline gives CDR1 SGHVS, CDR2 FQNEAQ. CDR3 size: 16 residues. Losses at the gene ends were 1 base for V and 7 bases for J; bases not matched to a gene: 7. In DNA form, the CDR3 reads TGTGCCAGCAGCTTAGGGGGACTAGCGATGGGGAACATTCAGTACTTC. Residues: CASSLGGLAMGNIQYF.

The chain recombines TRBV9 with TRBJ2-7, with D perhaps being TRBD1 or TRBD2 (5 bases each). The CDR3 runs 15 residues. Germline values: CDR1 SGDLS, CDR2 YYNGEE. V shed 0 bases and J shed 3 bases, with 13 bases lying between them. CDR3 in DNA: TGTGCCAGCAGCGTAGCTACGGGGCCCCACTACGAGCAGTACTTC. Encoded protein: CASSVATGPHYEQYF.

The chain has TRBV20-1 and TRBJ1-5, with D unresolved. Germline CDR1 and CDR2: DFQATT and SNEGSKA (reference sequence). Trimming shortened V by 3 bases and J by 5 bases, and 11 bases separated the two germline ends. CDR3 length equals 13 residues. This CDR3 reads CSASLLRDQPQHF. The CDR3 nucleotides are TGCAGTGCTAGTCTCCTTAGGGATCAGCCCCAGCATTTT.

The J gene is TRBJ2-5, the V gene TRBV6-5; 7 bases line up with TRBD2. Unmatched junction bases numbered 6, after V lost 6 bases and J lost 5 bases. CDR3 length: 13 residues. Germline lookup yields CDR1 MNHEY and CDR2 SVGAGI. The CDR3: CASSRLAGETQYF. DNA for the CDR3: TGTGCCAGCAGCCGACTAGCCGGGGAGACCCAGTACTTC.

The chain couples TRBV15 to TRBJ1-5, with 7 bases that match TRBD1. Germline V gene lookup returns CDR1 LNHNV and CDR2 YYDKDF (reference sequence). V lost 1 base, J lost 7 bases, and 13 bases stayed unmatched. The CDR3 totals 17 residues. Written as DNA, the CDR3 is TGTGCCACCAGCAGAGTAGTTATAGGGGGCGTCGACCAGCCCCAGCATTTT. Translation gives CATSRVVIGGVDQPQHF.

The chain has TRBV7-9 and TRBJ2-3, with TRBD1 identical over 8 bases. CDR1 is SEHNR and CDR2 is FQNEAQ in the germline V gene (reference sequence). CDR3 size: 16 residues. V shed 5 bases and J 1 base; nucleotides not matched to a gene: 8. CDR3 protein: CASSTRPGQGTDTQYF. CDR3 nucleotides: TGTGCCAGCAGCACGAGACCGGGACAGGGCACAGATACGCAGTATTTT.

CDR3 bases: TGTGCCTGGAGTGTACTTTGGGGGGGCACAGATACGCAGTATTTT. Encoded protein: CAWSVLWGGTDTQYF. The chain carries TRBV30 and TRBJ2-3; tentatively, D is TRBD2 (6 bases). The CDR3 has 15 residues. The V end was cut by 0 bases, the J end by 1 base, with 11 bases between. Germline V CDR1 and CDR2: GTSNPN, SVGIG (reference sequence). Combining the CDR3 with reference TRBV30 and TRBJ2-3 gives the whole variable domain SQTIHQWPATLVQPVGSPLSLECTVEGTSNPNLYWYRQAAGRGLQLLFYSVGIGQISSEVPQNLSASRPQDRQFILSSKKLLLSDSGFYLCAWSVLWGGTDTQYFGPGTRLTVL.

The chain combines TRBV2 with TRBJ2-5, with TRBD2 matching over 11 bases. Germline V gene lookup returns CDR1 SNHLY and CDR2 FYNNEI. Trimming cost V 6 bases and J 2 bases; bases outside gene matches: 5. The CDR3 is made up of 15 amino acids. The CDR3 coding sequence is TGTGCCAGCAGGACTAGCGGGGCGATGCAAGAGACCCAGTACTTC. Encoded protein: CASRTSGAMQETQYF. The full variable domain, its missing parts supplied by reference TRBV2 and TRBJ2-5, is EPEVTQTPSHQVTQMGQEVILRCVPISNHLYFYWYRQILGQKVEFLVSFYNNEISEKSEIFDDQFSVERPDGSNFTLKIRSTKLEDSAMYFCASRTSGAMQETQYFGPGTRLLVL.

The genes are TRBV4-1 and TRBJ1-1; no clear D gene. V was shortened by 4 bases and J by 1 base, with 7 bases between the two germline ends. The CDR3 length is 13 residues. Germline CDR1 and CDR2: MGHRA and YSYEKL. Here the CDR3 reads CASSPVGNTEAFF. The CDR3 region has the DNA TGCGCCAGCAGCCCGGTGGGGAACACTGAAGCTTTCTTT.

The chain is built from TRBV3-1 (or the pseudogene TRBV3-2) and TRBJ2-7; D gene unclear. Germline-derived CDR1 and CDR2 are LGHDT and YNNKEL (reference sequence). CDR3 length: 12 residues. Deletions cut 1 base from V and 3 bases from J, with 4 bases between. The CDR3 bases are TGTGCCAGCAGCCAAGCGGACTACGAGCAGTACTTC. Its protein product is CASSQADYEQYF.

The chain uses TRBV14 and TRBJ1-4; no definite D call. The V gene's germline CDR1 is SGHDN and CDR2 FVKESK. The CDR3 contains 11 residues. Trimming removed 0 bases from V and 7 bases from J, with 0 bases in between. The CDR3, as DNA: TGTGCCAGCAGCCAAGATGAAAAACTGTTTTTT. Amino acid sequence: CASSQDEKLFF.

The chain employs TRBV2 and TRBJ2-3; D is unresolved. The V gene lost 4 bases and the J gene lost 2 bases, with 7 bases spanning the gap. Germline V gene data show CDR1 as SNHLY and CDR2 as FYNNEI. This CDR3 has 13 residues. CDR3 coding DNA: TGTGCCAGCAGTGTAGGGAACACAGATACGCAGTATTTT. It is translated as CASSVGNTDTQYF.

CDR3: CASSLGPGGVTEKLFF. CDR3 nucleotides: TGTGCCAGCAGCTTAGGGCCAGGGGGGGTAACCGAAAAACTGTTTTTT. The chain is built from TRBV7-8 and TRBJ1-4, with 7 bases matching TRBD1. Germline CDR1 reads SGHVS; CDR2 reads FQNEAQ. The CDR3 totals 16 residues. With V trimmed by 1 base and J by 8 bases, 10 bases remained unmatched.

The V call is TRBV5-4, the J call TRBJ2-5; tentative D call: TRBD1 (6 bases). CDR1 is SGHNT, CDR2 YYREEE, per germline (reference sequence). Trimming left V 0 bases short and J 2 bases short, with 14 bases between. The CDR3 loop spans 16 amino acids. DNA of the CDR3: TGTGCCAGCAGCTTGGCCCCGGGGACACTTCAAGAGACCCAGTACTTC. Its translation: CASSLAPGTLQETQYF.

V gene TRBV11-3 combines with J gene TRBJ1-6; a possible D gene is TRBD1 (5 bases). Trimming removed 1 base from V and 14 bases from J, with 33 bases in between. The CDR3 sequence is 20 residues long. Germline V lookup: CDR1 SGHNT, CDR2 YENEEA. CDR3 DNA: TGTGCCAGCAGCTTAGTCTCTACGGGACCTCGGCGGGCCGCTCTTCGGGCCCTCCACTTT. Amino acid sequence: CASSLVSTGPRRAALRALHF.

The rearrangement joins TRBV5-8 to TRBJ1-4; perhaps TRBD1 as D (5 bases). Between the trimmed V and J ends, which lost 0 bases and 10 bases, there was a span of 13 bases. CDR1 SGHTS and CDR2 YDEGEE come from the germline V gene. The CDR3 covers 14 residues. The CDR3, as DNA: TGTGCCAGCAGCTTGGAACGCAGGGACGTAAAACTGTTTTTT. It yields the protein CASSLERRDVKLFF.

The gene calls are TRBV14 and TRBJ1-1; perhaps TRBD1 as D (5 bases). Germline V CDR1 and CDR2: SGHDN, FVKESK. This CDR3 spans 14 amino acids. Trimming took off 0 bases at V and 7 bases at J, with 12 bases between the two ends. CDR3 nucleotides: TGTGCCAGCAGCCAAGATCGAGGACACCATGAAGCTTTCTTT. Amino acids: CASSQDRGHHEAFF. Complete variable domain (other parts from reference TRBV14 and TRBJ1-1): EAGVTQFPSHSVIEKGQTVTLRCDPISGHDNLYWYRRVMGKEIKFLLHFVKESKQDESGMPNNRFLAERTGGTYSTLKVQPAELEDSGVYFCASSQDRGHHEAFFGQGTRLTVV.

This chain links TRBV6-1 with TRBJ2-2; the D gene is possibly TRBD1 (6 bases). The CDR3 loop spans 15 amino acids. From germline, CDR1 is MNHNS and CDR2 SASEGT. V was clipped by 2 bases and J by 6 bases, with 13 bases between them. The CDR3 loop reads CASSESAAGAGELFF. CDR3 in DNA: TGTGCCAGCAGTGAATCTGCTGCAGGGGCCGGGGAGCTGTTTTTT.

The chain uses TRBV5-8 and TRBJ1-1, with D perhaps TRBD1 (6 bases). Trimming cost V 4 bases and J 6 bases, with 19 bases left between them. This CDR3 has 15 residues. Germline CDR1 and CDR2: SGHTS and YDEGEE. CDR3 nucleotide sequence: TGTGCCAGCAGCCGCCCATACCTGGGACATGCTGAAGCTTTCTTT. This translates into CASSRPYLGHAEAFF.